This T cell receptor beta chain was found in a study of tumor-infiltrating lymphocytes in primary liver carcinoma. Broader study findings: Tumor-adjacent and tumor-blood pairs showed less overlap than tumor region pairs.

Germline DNA was also extracted, and blood RNA derived from unsorted whole blood. This clonotype was picked up one time. As yet, its antigen is unknown. A much larger clone differs from this one at a single base, so this may be a read error. V lost 2 bases and J lost 2, with 19 bases in between. The CDR3 is 19 amino acids. The germline CDR1 and CDR2 sequences are MNHNS and SASEGT. Starting material of 450 to 500 ng total RNA yielded TCR beta cDNA via a constant-region primer. It was through three nested multiplex PCR rounds of slightly modified ARM-PCR that TCR beta libraries arose. Amplification in the first two PCR rounds was performed using TRBV1-TRBV30 forward primers and a C-beta reverse primer for 10 cycles each. From the multiplex PCR reads, TCRdb called clonotypes with MiXCR, one entry per CDR3 protein. The repertoire has a few hundred thousand distinct CDR3 sequences, roughly 60% of them found once; the top ten carry about 18%.

This chain uses TRBV6-1 with TRBJ2-6; D is unresolved. Sequencing was carried out using peripheral blood. The sequence was collected from a woman aged 30 to 39 with primary liver carcinoma and hepatitis B virus infection. In DNA, the CDR3 is TGTGCCAGCAGTGAACGGGTCCCCTTTTCGTACCCTGGGGCCAACGTCCTGACTTTC. Protein sequence: CASSERVPFSYPGANVLTF.